This passage covers 14 T cell receptor beta chains from one sample sequenced in a study of T cell responses to AZD1222 COVID-19 vaccine (dated by TCRdb to about 2021). The library was obtained by the immunoSEQ multiplex PCR assay. In its TCRdb copy, this immuneACCESS table keeps in-frame sequences only and misses some clones. Where compared with another copy, unresolved V genes explain less than half of these, and the others have no known cause. The sample profile shows approximately 130,000 clones; over 90% of them were found once. Roughly 0.9% of the sample comes from the top ten. The sample's time point, from its label and the paper: baseline before first vaccination. This sample comprised peripheral blood, obtained on day 0 of AZD1222 vaccination. The receptors were sampled from an adult in good health.

This chain joins TRBV2 and TRBJ2-1; D ambiguous. CDR3 length: 11 amino acids. CDR1 SNHLY and CDR2 FYNNEI come from the germline V gene. The germline V and J ends were trimmed by 8 bases and 4 bases, with 6 bases remaining between them. The CDR3 is CASAPYNEQFF. CDR3 nucleotides: TGTGCCAGCGCCCCTTACAATGAGCAGTTCTTC.

The table lists this clone with a few counts. The chain links TRBV5-4 to TRBJ1-1; the D is unclear. Germline V CDR1 and CDR2: SGHNT, YYREEE (reference sequence). Trimming pared 4 bases from V and 3 bases from J, leaving 10 bases between. The CDR3 extends over 13 amino acids. CDR3 nucleotide sequence: TGTGCCAGCAGCGGCGGGCGAGACACTGAAGCTTTCTTT. This encodes CASSGGRDTEAFF.

The CDR3, as DNA: TGTGCCAGCTCACCATATACAGGGTTTAATGAAAAACTGTTTTTT. It encodes CASSPYTGFNEKLFF. The J gene is TRBJ1-4, the V gene TRBV18, with D tentatively TRBD1 (6 bases). Germline values: CDR1 KGHSH, CDR2 LQKENI. The CDR3 is made up of 15 amino acids. V lost 2 bases and J 4 bases, leaving 11 bases between the germline ends.

This chain joins TRBV6-6 and TRBJ1-3; no firm D call. The CDR3 is made up of 16 amino acids. Germline V gene data show CDR1 as MNHNY and CDR2 as SVGAGI (reference sequence). Trimming took off 0 bases at V and 0 bases at J, with 9 bases between the two ends. CDR3 loop: CASSYSKPHSGNTIYF. The CDR3 nucleotides read TGTGCCAGCAGTTACTCGAAACCACACTCTGGAAACACCATATATTTT.

V is TRBV14 and J is TRBJ1-4; TRBD1 aligns across 7 bases. This CDR3 has 14 residues. V lost 7 bases, J lost 6 bases, and 8 bases stayed unmatched. CDR1 and CDR2 (germline): SGHDN, FVKESK. For the CDR3, the DNA is TGTGCCAGCAACGGAGGGGGCTTCGATGAAAAACTGTTTTTT. Translation: CASNGGGFDEKLFF.

The rearrangement links TRBV7-2 to TRBJ2-2; D is perhaps TRBD1 (6 bases). V lost 1 base and J lost 7, with 13 bases in between. The CDR3 covers 15 residues. Germline lookup yields CDR1 SGHTA and CDR2 FQGNSA. DNA for the CDR3: TGTGCCAGCAGCTTAGTGGCAGGGGAAGGCGGGGAGCTGTTTTTT. Protein sequence: CASSLVAGEGGELFF.

The V gene is TRBV5-4, the J gene TRBJ2-5; maybe TRBD2 (6 bases). CDR1 is SGHNT and CDR2 is YYREEE in the germline V gene (reference sequence). The CDR3 runs 14 residues. V lost 3 bases and J 3 bases, leaving 12 bases between the germline ends. CDR3 coding DNA: TGTGCCAGCAGCTCCCGGGACTCAAAAGAGACCCAGTACTTC. Its protein product is CASSSRDSKETQYF.

A single count supports this clone. The chain uses TRBV12-5 and TRBJ1-5; D is possibly TRBD1 (5 bases). This CDR3 has 15 residues. CDR1 and CDR2 (germline): LGHNT, FRNRAP. V was shortened by 2 bases and J by 2 bases, with 10 bases between the two germline ends. CDR3 nucleotide sequence: TGTGCTAGTGGTTTGTCACGGGGGGGCAATCAGCCCCAGCATTTT. It is translated as CASGLSRGGNQPQHF.

V gene TRBV5-1 combines with J gene TRBJ2-2; no clear D gene. The CDR3 covers 14 residues. Germline CDR1 SGHRS, CDR2 YFSETQ. V dropped 2 bases and J dropped 6 bases, with 11 bases sitting between them. CDR3 sequence (DNA): TGCGCCAGCAGCTTCGCGCTTCTGCCCGGGGAGCTGTTTTTT. Its protein product is CASSFALLPGELFF.

V usage is TRBV24-1 and J usage is TRBJ2-3, with a weak D call TRBD1 (5 bases). Germline CDR1 is KGHDR and CDR2 is SFDVKD. This CDR3 has 12 residues. Between the trimmed V and J ends, which lost 3 bases and 10 bases, there was a span of 10 bases. CDR3 sequence: CATSDRGLAQYF. In nucleotides, the CDR3 is TGTGCCACCAGTGATAGGGGCCTAGCGCAGTATTTT.

The chain couples TRBV5-6 to TRBJ2-7; possible D gene TRBD2, 6 bases. Trimming removed 4 bases from V and 3 bases from J, with 14 bases in between. CDR1 is SGHDT and CDR2 is YYEEEE in the germline V gene. The CDR3 length is 14 residues. The CDR3 loop reads CASSRGLPSYEQYF. The CDR3 DNA is TGTGCCAGCAGCCGGGGGTTACCCAGCTACGAGCAGTACTTC.

The chain carries TRBV5-6 and TRBJ1-1; possible D gene TRBD1, 5 bases. V lost 4 bases and J lost 8, with 12 bases in between. Germline V gives CDR1 SGHDT, CDR2 YYEEEE. The CDR3 loop spans 12 amino acids. The CDR3, as DNA: TGTGCCAGCAGCCCGGGGGGGTCCGAAGCTTTCTTT. This codes for CASSPGGSEAFF.

The V and J genes are TRBV2 and TRBJ2-5; the match to TRBD1 covers 7 bases. V dropped 6 bases and J dropped 4; count of bases not matched to a gene: 2. Germline CDR1 is SNHLY and CDR2 is FYNNEI. This CDR3 is built from 12 residues. CDR3 DNA: TGTGCCAGCAGGACAGGGCGAGAGACCCAGTACTTC. Its translation: CASRTGRETQYF.

This chain links TRBV5-5 with TRBJ2-1; D is unclear. V lost 4 bases and J 1 base, leaving 15 bases between the germline ends. The CDR3 is made up of 16 amino acids. Germline V CDR1 and CDR2: SGHKS, YYEKEE (reference sequence). This CDR3 is CASSPFWGFSYNEQFF. CDR3 DNA sequence: TGTGCCAGCAGCCCTTTTTGGGGTTTTTCCTACAATGAGCAGTTCTTC. The whole variable domain, remainder taken from reference TRBV5-5 and TRBJ2-1, is DAGVTQSPTHLIKTRGQQVTLRCSPISGHKSVSWYQQVLGQGPQFIFQYYEKEERGRGNFPDRFSARQFPNYSSELNVNALLLGDSALYLCASSPFWGFSYNEQFFGPGTRLTVL.